This is a list of T cell receptor beta chains from one sample in a study of blood T cell repertoires in COVID-19. Measured with immunoSEQ multiplex PCR; TCRdb has only the in-frame clones, and not every one. Of roughly 130,000 clones listed, roughly 81% are singletons. Sequenced sample: PBMCs or T cells enriched from blood (not recorded which). These receptors came from a woman in her forties or fifties with acute COVID-19. The CDR3 runs from the conserved cysteine through the conserved F or W. The order of the fields is J gene, V gene, CDR3 protein.

TRBJ1-2	TRBV10-3	CAISESTGRVYGYTF
TRBJ2-2	TRBV4-2	CASSQGATGTSPGELFF
TRBJ2-7	TRBV5-8	CASSLSGQGAREQYF
TRBJ1-2	TRBV28	CASRGQGFYGYTF
TRBJ1-2	TRBV5-6	CASSLPPGQANYGYTF
TRBJ1-2	TRBV5-1	CASSRQGNGYTF
TRBJ1-6	TRBV4-1	CASSQLGQKTGEALHF
TRBJ1-5	TRBV21-1	CASSKETTGEANQPQHF
TRBJ2-7	TRBV14	CASSRTRQGAGEQYF
TRBJ2-7	TRBV5-1	CARRDRAYEQYF
TRBJ2-1	TRBV2	CASRPERGAYNEQFF
TRBJ1-1	TRBV14	CASSRTENTEAFF
TRBJ1-6	TRBV7-9	CASSFSSPLHF
TRBJ1-2	TRBV29-1	CSVVRGSYGYTF
TRBJ1-1	TRBV12-3/TRBV12-4	CASSLYEDTEAFF
TRBJ2-7	TRBV7-9	CASSNPGLAKYEQYF
TRBJ2-3	TRBV15	CATSRDRSRADTQYF
TRBJ2-1	TRBV10-3	CAIKEQGAVYNEQFF
TRBJ2-3	TRBV7-2	CASSLEGGRNTDTQYF
TRBJ2-1	TRBV9	CASSVDSSFNEQFF
TRBJ1-5	TRBV20-1	CSASSTGGPNQPQHF
TRBJ1-1	TRBV30	CAWSRGQGWGTEAFF
TRBJ2-1	TRBV19	CASSPYPASGNGYNEQFF
TRBJ2-7	TRBV11-3	CASSLRLGQYEQYF
TRBJ2-7	TRBV12-5	CASGSLPGLSYEQYF
TRBJ2-7	TRBV6-5	CASSRDSLAYEQYF
TRBJ2-7	TRBV27	CASSQGTGLGEQYF
TRBJ2-2	TRBV7-2	CASSLHRLASTGELFF
TRBJ1-5	TRBV7-2	CASSTEAQGPNQPQHF
TRBJ2-1	TRBV5-1	CASSLEISIAGATKQFF
TRBJ1-1	TRBV18	CASSPQTGGTEAFF
TRBJ1-2	TRBV19	CASSILANYGYTF
TRBJ2-1	TRBV7-2	CASNLGTLLYNEQFF
TRBJ1-2	TRBV28	CASSLDSGYTF
TRBJ1-1	TRBV18	CASSPNRGNTEAFF
TRBJ2-3	TRBV24-1	CATSDYRDTQYF
TRBJ1-1	TRBV9	CASSGATGRNTEAFF
TRBJ1-1	TRBV25-1	CASKGHMNTEAFF
TRBJ2-1	TRBV11-3	CASSLQQFNEQFF
TRBJ1-2	TRBV5-4	CASSFQYGYTF
TRBJ1-4	TRBV25-1	CASSGPQAGGGGKLFF
TRBJ2-7	TRBV5-1	CASSLAAGRYEQYF
TRBJ2-3	TRBV6-1	CASSGGLAGGPGGTDTQYF
TRBJ2-5	TRBV1	CTSSQPKYF
TRBJ2-7	TRBV10-3	CAISESKQAPRDEQYF